The entry that follows covers one T cell receptor beta chain sequence. Antigen specificity is unknown. The sample comes from a study of shared clonotypes between healthy human individuals. Regarding the study as a whole: What limited the represented genetic and exposure-history diversity was the small number of donors.

Germline V gene data show CDR1 as SGHTA and CDR2 as FQGNSA. The CDR3 loop spans 17 amino acids. Trimming took 4 bases from V and 1 from J, leaving 17 bases between them. Donation came from healthy HIV-negative adults that had no recent acute infections or vaccinations. All participating donors were Caucasian adults from Nashville, Tennessee. Genomic DNA of every subset was divided equally among multiple immunoSEQ plates. Produced via immunoSEQ multiplex PCR; TCRdb's table is partial and in-frame only. The table lists more than 450,000 clones, roughly 78% of them singletons, with 10% to 15% in the top ten.

The chain carries TRBV7-2 and TRBJ1-5; perhaps TRBD1 as D (5 bases). The sequenced sample was PBMCs. This TCR derives from a woman in her thirties or forties in good health. Some clones in this sample may be carry-over from other donors' samples. CDR3 coding DNA: TGTGCCAGCAGCTCCCGACCGGGGGGTTGGAGCAATCAGCCCCAGCATTTT. It codes for CASSSRPGGWSNQPQHF.